This TCR beta chain was identified in a study of graft-versus-host responses after intestinal transplantation. The CDR3 runs to 18 residues. Germline V gives CDR1 SEHNR, CDR2 FQNEAQ (reference sequence). V lost 5 bases and J 0 bases, leaving 21 bases between the germline ends. This table comes from immunoSEQ multiplex PCR, and its TCRdb copy is limited to in-frame clones, with some not included. The sample contains roughly 92,000 clones, about 87% of which appear only once. A word on this clone: What it recognizes is unknown.

Study-wide results and caveats: Early post-transplant declines in HvG were associated with peak levels of circulating GvH clones.

The chain joins TRBV7-9 to TRBJ2-3; D perhaps matches TRBD2 (5 bases). The starting material was unstimulated CD4+ T cells sorted from spleen or lymph node cells, obtained before transplant. The TCR was taken from a human donor who was the organ donor for an intestinal transplant. The CDR3 loop is CASSAELLSGVSTDTQYF. DNA of the CDR3: TGTGCCAGCAGCGCCGAGCTGCTAAGCGGTGTTAGCACAGATACGCAGTATTTT.